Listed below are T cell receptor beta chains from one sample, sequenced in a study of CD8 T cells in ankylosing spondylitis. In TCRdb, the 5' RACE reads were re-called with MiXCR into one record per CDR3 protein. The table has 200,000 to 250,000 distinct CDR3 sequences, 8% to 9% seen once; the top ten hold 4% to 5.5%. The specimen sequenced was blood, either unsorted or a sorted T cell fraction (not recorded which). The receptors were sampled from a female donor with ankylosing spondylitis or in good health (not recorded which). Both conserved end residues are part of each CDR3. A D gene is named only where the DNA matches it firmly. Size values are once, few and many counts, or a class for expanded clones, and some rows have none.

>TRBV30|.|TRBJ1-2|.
TGTGCCTGGAGTCCCCGTGAGGGGACCAACTATGGCTACACCTTC
CAWSPREGTNYGYTF
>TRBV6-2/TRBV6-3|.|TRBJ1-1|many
TGTGCCAGCAGGCCAAGGATGGACAACACTGAAGCTTTCTTT
CASRPRMDNTEAFF
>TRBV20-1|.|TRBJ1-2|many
TGCAGTGCTAGCGGGGGGGGGATCTCGTATGGCTACACCTTC
CSASGGGISYGYTF
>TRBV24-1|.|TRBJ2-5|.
TGTACCACCAGTCTGGGAGAGACCCAGTACTTC
CTTSLGETQYF
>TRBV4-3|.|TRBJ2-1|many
TGCGCCAGCAGCCAAGATCGGGGTCGTGGCTACAATGAGCAGTTCTTC
CASSQDRGRGYNEQFF
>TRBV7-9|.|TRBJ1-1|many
TGTGCCAGCAGCTTACAGCATTCGAACACTGAAGCTTTCTTT
CASSLQHSNTEAFF
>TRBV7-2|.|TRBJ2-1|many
TGTGCCAGCAGCCTAGTTGGGGGGCTGTACAATGAGCAGTTCTTC
CASSLVGGLYNEQFF
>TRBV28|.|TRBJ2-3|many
TGTGCCAGCAGTAATAGCGGCAGACCCATAGATACGCAGTATTTT
CASSNSGRPIDTQYF
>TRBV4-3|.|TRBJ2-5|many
TGCGCCAGCAGCCAAGATGGGGGGACAGCCCAAGAGACCCAGTACTTC
CASSQDGGTAQETQYF
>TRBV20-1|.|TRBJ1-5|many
TGCAGTGCTAGCCAGGGCAAAATCAATAGCAATCAGCCCCAGCATTTT
CSASQGKINSNQPQHF
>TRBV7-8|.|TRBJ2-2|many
TGTGCCAGCAGCTTAGCCCGCACCGGGGAGCTGTTTTTT
CASSLARTGELFF
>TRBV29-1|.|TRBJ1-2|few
TGCAGCGTTGAAGAAGGGGGACTCGGGAACTATGGCTACACCTTC
CSVEEGGLGNYGYTF
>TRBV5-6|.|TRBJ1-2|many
TGTGCCTCTTCGACGGGAAACTATGGCTACACCTTC
CASSTGNYGYTF
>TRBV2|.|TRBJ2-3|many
TGTGCCAGCAGTGAACTGAGGGGGAGCGCAGATACGCAGTATTTT
CASSELRGSADTQYF
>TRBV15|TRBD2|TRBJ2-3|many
TGTGCCACCAGCAGAGATCGACGGGAGGGCTGGACAGATACGCAGTATTTT
CATSRDRREGWTDTQYF
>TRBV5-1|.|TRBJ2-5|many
TGCGCCAGCAGCTTGCGAGCGGACCACCAAGAGACCCAGTACTTC
CASSLRADHQETQYF
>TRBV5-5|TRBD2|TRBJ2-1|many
TGTGCCAGCAGCGGGACTAGCGGATACAATGAGCAGTTCTTC
CASSGTSGYNEQFF
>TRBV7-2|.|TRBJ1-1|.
TGTGCCAGCAGCTTAGGGGGTTACGACACTGAAGCTTTCTTT
CASSLGGYDTEAFF
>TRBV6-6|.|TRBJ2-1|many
TGTGCCAGCACTCTATTCGTTTACAATGAGCAGTTCTTC
CASTLFVYNEQFF
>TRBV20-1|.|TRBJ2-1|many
TGCAGTGCTATGAATGACGAGCAGTTCTTC
CSAMNDEQFF
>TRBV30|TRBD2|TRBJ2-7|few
TGTGCCTGGAGTGGTGGACTAGCGGGAAACGAGCAGTACTTC
CAWSGGLAGNEQYF
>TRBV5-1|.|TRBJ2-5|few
TGCGCCAGCAGCTTAGCTGGGCCCCAAGAGACCCAGTACTTC
CASSLAGPQETQYF
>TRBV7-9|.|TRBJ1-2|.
TGTGCCAGCAGCTTAGGGACGTATCATGGCTACACCTTC
CASSLGTYHGYTF
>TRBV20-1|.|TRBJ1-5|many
TGCAGTGCTAAAGGTGGGCCCGGGGTTAGCAATCAGCCCCAGCATTTT
CSAKGGPGVSNQPQHF
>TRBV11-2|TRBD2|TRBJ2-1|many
TGTGCCAGCAGCTTCGAACTAGCGGGAGACAATGAGCAGTTCTTC
CASSFELAGDNEQFF
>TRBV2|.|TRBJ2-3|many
TGTGCCAGCAGTGAGGTCATCGCTTCAGCAGATACGCAGTATTTT
CASSEVIASADTQYF
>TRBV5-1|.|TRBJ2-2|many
TGCGCCAGCAGGGGTCCCGCGGTCACCGGGGAGCTGTTTTTT
CASRGPAVTGELFF
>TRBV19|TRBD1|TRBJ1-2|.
TGTGCCAGTAGTTCCTTAACAGGGGCCTATGGCTACACCTTC
CASSSLTGAYGYTF
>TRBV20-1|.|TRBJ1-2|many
TGCAGTGCTAGAAGACTAGGGGGGAACTATGGCTACACCTTC
CSARRLGGNYGYTF
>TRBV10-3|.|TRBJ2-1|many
TGTGCCACCTCGGACTTAAATGAGCAGTTCTTC
CATSDLNEQFF
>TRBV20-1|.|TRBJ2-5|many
TGCAGTGCTAGAGATGGGGCAGGGCAAGAGACCCAGTACTTC
CSARDGAGQETQYF
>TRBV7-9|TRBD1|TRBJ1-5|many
TGTGCCAGCAGCTTTGGGCAGGGGGGTAGCAATCAGCCCCAGCATTTT
CASSFGQGGSNQPQHF
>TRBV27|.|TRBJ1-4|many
TGTGCCAGCAGTCCCCGATTCCGGCCAAATGAAAAACTGTTTTTT
CASSPRFRPNEKLFF
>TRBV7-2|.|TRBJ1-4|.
TGTGCCAGCAGCTCCGATGGGACACCGGAGCATGAAAAACTGTTTTTT
CASSSDGTPEHEKLFF
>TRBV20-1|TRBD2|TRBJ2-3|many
TGCAGTGCTCGGACTAGCGGGCGGCCTGGGGATACGCAGTATTTT
CSARTSGRPGDTQYF
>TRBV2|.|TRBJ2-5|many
TGTGCCAGCAGGAGAACCCAAGAGACCCAGTACTTC
CASRRTQETQYF
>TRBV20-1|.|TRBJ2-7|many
TGCAGTGCTCCGAGGGGCGGCTACGAGCAGTACTTC
CSAPRGGYEQYF
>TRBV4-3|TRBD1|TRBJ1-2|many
TGCGCCAGCAGCCAATCACAGGGGGCCCATGGCTACACCTTC
CASSQSQGAHGYTF
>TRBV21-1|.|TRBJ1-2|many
TGTGCCAGCAGCAAAGAGACAGGGAGGGGGGCCTATGGCTACACCTTC
CASSKETGRGAYGYTF
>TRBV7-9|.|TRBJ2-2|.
TGTGCCAGCAGCTTTCCGCTGGGGGCCGGGGAGCTGTTTTTT
CASSFPLGAGELFF
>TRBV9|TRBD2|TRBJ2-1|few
TGTGCCAGCAGCGTAGGGGGACTAGCGGTCAATGAGCAGTTCTTC
CASSVGGLAVNEQFF
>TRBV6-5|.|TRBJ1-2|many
TGTGCCAGCAAGGCCTTCTATGGCTACACCTTC
CASKAFYGYTF
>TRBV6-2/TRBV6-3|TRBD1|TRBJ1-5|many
TGTGCCAGCAGTGCTGACAGGGGTGGGGTTCAGCCCCAGCATTTT
CASSADRGGVQPQHF
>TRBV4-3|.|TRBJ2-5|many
TGCGCCAGCAGCCAAGGGATTAGCATGTCCGCAGAGACCCAGTACTTC
CASSQGISMSAETQYF
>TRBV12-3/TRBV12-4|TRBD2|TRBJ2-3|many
TGTGCCAGCACCAGGACTAGAACGGATACGCAGTATTTT
CASTRTRTDTQYF
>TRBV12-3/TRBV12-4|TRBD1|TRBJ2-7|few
TGTGCCAGCAGGCGGACAGGGGAATCCTACGAGCAGTACTTC
CASRRTGESYEQYF
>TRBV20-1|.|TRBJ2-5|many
TGCAGTGCTAGTGGGGACTTCATTCAAGAGACCCAGTACTTC
CSASGDFIQETQYF
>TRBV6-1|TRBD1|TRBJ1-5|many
TGTGCCAGCTTGAGCACAGGGGGAAAACAGCCCCAGCATTTT
CASLSTGGKQPQHF
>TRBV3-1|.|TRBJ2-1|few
TGTGCCAGCAGCCAAGAAGGGGGTTGGGGGGGGAATGAGCAGTTCTTC
CASSQEGGWGGNEQFF
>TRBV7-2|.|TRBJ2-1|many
TGTGCCAGCAGCTTAGCCCTCGGGACTCCGAGCGAGCAGTTCTTC
CASSLALGTPSEQFF
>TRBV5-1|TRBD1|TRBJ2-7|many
TGCGCCAGCAGCTTCAAAGGGGACAGGGGATCGGAAGAGCAGTACTTC
CASSFKGDRGSEEQYF
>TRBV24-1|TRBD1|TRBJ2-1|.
TGTGCCACCAGTGATTGGGACAGGGGCCATGAGCAGTTCTTC
CATSDWDRGHEQFF
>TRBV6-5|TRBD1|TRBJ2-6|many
TGTGCCAGCAGTTCGACAGGGGGCTACGCTGGGGCCAACGTCCTGACTTTC
CASSSTGGYAGANVLTF
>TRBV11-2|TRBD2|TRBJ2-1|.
TGTGCCAGCAGCTTAGTTCCGTTTGGCGGGAGGGCCTACAATGAGCAGTTCTTC
CASSLVPFGGRAYNEQFF
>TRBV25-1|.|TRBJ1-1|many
TGTGCCAGCAACGGGGGGGCTGAAGCTTTCTTT
CASNGGAEAFF
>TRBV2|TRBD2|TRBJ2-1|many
TGTGCCAGCAGTGGGAGCGGGAGGGCCCTAGGTGGTGGGTACAATGAGCAGTTCTTC
CASSGSGRALGGGYNEQFF
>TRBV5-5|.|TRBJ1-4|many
TGTGCCAGCAGCCTATTGACCCGAGAAGGACTGTTTTTT
CASSLLTREGLFF
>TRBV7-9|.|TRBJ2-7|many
TGTGCCAGCAGCTACCCGGGGCGATCCTACGAGCAGTACTTC
CASSYPGRSYEQYF